This T cell receptor beta chain was identified during a study of blood T cell repertoires in COVID-19. Study-level background: COVID-19 samples, acute and convalescent, were from the United States, Italy and Spain.

Per the original data handling: For nucleated cells, counts were estimated from reference gene primer amplification. Generated by immunoSEQ multiplex PCR, the TCRdb table keeps only in-frame clones and is missing some. That table furnishes V, J and clone size, whereas the DNA furnished D and trimming. The sample contains around 230,000 clones, 86% of which appear only once. Trimming removed 4 bases from V and 4 bases from J; junction bases left unmatched: 6. The CDR3 totals 15 residues. The germline CDR1 and CDR2 sequences are SGHDT and YYEEEE. Sample: peripheral blood. The rearrangement links TRBV5-6 to TRBJ2-7, with 12 bases identical to TRBD2. The TCR sequence derives from a man aged 45-60 years with COVID-19, enrolled during active disease. The CDR3 spells CASSQWTSGTYEQYF. CDR3 DNA: TGTGCCAGCAGCCAATGGACTAGCGGGACATACGAGCAGTACTTC.